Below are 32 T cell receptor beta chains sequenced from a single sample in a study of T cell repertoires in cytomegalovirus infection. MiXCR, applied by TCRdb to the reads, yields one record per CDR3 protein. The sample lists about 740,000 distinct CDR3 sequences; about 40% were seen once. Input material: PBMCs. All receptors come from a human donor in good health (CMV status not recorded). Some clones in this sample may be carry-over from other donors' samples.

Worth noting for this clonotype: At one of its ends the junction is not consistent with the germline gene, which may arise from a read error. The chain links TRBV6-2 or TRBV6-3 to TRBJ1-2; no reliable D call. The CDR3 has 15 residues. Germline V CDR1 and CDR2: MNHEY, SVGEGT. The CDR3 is CARSYGVRIHYGYTF. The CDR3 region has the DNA TGTGCCCGCAGTTACGGGGTCAGGATCCACTATGGCTACACCTTC.

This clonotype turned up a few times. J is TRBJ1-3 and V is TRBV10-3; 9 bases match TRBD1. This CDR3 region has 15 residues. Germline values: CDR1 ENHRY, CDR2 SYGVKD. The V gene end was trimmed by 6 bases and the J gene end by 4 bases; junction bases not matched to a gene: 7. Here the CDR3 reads CAIRTGGKTGNTIYF. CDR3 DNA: TGTGCCATCAGAACAGGGGGCAAAACGGGAAACACCATATATTTT.

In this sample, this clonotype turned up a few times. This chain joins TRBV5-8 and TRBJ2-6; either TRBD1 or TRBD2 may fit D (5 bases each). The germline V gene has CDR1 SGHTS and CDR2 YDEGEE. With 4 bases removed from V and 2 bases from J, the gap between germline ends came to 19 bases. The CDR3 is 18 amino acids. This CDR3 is CASSRVTGTLTGANVLTF. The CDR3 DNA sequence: TGTGCCAGCAGCAGGGTTACCGGGACCCTGACTGGGGCCAACGTCCTGACTTTC.

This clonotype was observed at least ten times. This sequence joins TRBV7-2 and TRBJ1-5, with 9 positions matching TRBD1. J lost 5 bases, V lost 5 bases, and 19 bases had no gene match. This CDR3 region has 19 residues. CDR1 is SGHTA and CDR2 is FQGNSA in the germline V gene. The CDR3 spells CASSMSHGTGSGRDQPQHF. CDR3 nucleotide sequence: TGTGCCAGCAGCATGAGCCACGGGACAGGGTCCGGGCGGGATCAGCCCCAGCATTTT.

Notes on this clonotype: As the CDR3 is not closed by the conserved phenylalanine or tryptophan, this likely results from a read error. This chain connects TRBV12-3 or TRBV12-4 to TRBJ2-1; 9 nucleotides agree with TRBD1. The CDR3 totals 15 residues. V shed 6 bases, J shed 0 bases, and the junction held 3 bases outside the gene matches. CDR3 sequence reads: CASRRQGGSYNEQFL. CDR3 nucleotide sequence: TGTGCCAGCAGACGACAGGGGGGCTCCTACAATGAGCAGTTCCTC.

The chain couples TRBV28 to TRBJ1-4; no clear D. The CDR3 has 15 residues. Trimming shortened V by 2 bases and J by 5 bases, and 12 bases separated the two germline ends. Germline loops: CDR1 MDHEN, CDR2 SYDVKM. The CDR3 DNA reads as TGTGCCAGCAGTTTACAACGGGCCTCGAATGAAAAACTGTTTTTT. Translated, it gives CASSLQRASNEKLFF. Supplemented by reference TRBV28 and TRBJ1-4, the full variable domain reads DVKVTQSSRYLVKRTGEKVFLECVQDMDHENMFWYRQDPGLGLRLIYFSYDVKMKEKGDIPEGYSVSREKKERFSLILESASTNQTSMYLCASSLQRASNEKLFFGSGTQLSVL.

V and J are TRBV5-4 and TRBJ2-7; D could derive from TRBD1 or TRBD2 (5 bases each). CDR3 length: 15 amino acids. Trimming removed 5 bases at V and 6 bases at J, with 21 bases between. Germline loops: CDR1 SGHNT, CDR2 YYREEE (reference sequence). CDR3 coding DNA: TGTGCCAGCAGTTTCGCCGGGGACCTTACCACCGAGCAGTACTTC. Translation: CASSFAGDLTTEQYF.

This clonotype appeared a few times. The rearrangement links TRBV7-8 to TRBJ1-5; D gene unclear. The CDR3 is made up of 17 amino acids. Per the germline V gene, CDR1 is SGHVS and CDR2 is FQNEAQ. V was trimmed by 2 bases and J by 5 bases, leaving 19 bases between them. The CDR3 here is CASSLRGVASAYQPQHF. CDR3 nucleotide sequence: TGTGCCAGCAGCTTACGTGGAGTGGCCAGCGCTTATCAGCCCCAGCATTTT.

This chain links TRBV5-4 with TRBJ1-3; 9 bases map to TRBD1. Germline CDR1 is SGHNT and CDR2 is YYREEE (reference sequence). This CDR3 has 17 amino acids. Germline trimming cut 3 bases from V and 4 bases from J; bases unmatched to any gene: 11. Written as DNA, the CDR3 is TGTGCCAGCAGCTCTGGGCGGGACAGGGCGGTCGGAAACACCATATATTTT. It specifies CASSSGRDRAVGNTIYF.

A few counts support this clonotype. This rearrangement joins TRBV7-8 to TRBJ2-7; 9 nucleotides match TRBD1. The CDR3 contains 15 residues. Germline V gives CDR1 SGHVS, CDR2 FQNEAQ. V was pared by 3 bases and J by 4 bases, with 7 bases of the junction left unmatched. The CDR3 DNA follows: TGTGCCAGCAGCTTCCTGGCGGGACAGGGTTACGAGCAGTACTTC. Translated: CASSFLAGQGYEQYF. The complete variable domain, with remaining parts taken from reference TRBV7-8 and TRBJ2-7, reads GAGVSQSPRYKVAKRGQDVALRCDPISGHVSLFWYQQALGQGPEFLTYFQNEAQLDKSGLPSDRFFAERPEGSVSTLKIQRTQQEDSAVYLCASSFLAGQGYEQYFGPGTRLTVT.

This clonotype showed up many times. CDR3: CASSQDTPGQNSNQPQHF. The CDR3 coding sequence is TGCGCCAGCAGCCAAGATACTCCCGGACAGAATAGCAATCAGCCCCAGCATTTT. J is TRBJ1-5 and V is TRBV4-1, with D perhaps matching TRBD1 (6 bases). Germline CDR1 and CDR2: MGHRA and YSYEKL. The CDR3 contains 18 residues. V was trimmed by 0 bases and J by 0 bases, leaving 15 bases between them.

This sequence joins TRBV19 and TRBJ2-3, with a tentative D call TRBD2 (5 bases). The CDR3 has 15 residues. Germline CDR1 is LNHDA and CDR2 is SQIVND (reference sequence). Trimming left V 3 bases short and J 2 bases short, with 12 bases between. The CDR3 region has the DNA TGTGCCAGTAGTATTTACGCGCGGGCCACAGATACGCAGTATTTT. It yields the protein CASSIYARATDTQYF. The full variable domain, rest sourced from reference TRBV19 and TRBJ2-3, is DGGITQSPKYLFRKEGQNVTLSCEQNLNHDAMYWYRQDPGQGLRLIYYSQIVNDFQKGDIAEGYSVSREKKESFPLTVTSAQKNPTAFYLCASSIYARATDTQYFGPGTRLTVL.

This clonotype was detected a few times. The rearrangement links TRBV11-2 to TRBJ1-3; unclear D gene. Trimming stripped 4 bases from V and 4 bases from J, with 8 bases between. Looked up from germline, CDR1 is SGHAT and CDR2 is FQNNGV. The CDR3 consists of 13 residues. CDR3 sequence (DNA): TGTGCCAGCAGCTCTCCGACCGGAAACACCATATATTTT. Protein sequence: CASSSPTGNTIYF.

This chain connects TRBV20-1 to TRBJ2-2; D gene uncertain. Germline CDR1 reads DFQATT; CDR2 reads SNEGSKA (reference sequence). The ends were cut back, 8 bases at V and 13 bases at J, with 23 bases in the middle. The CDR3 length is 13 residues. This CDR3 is CSTLPPREARLFF. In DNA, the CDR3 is TGCAGTACCCTCCCGCCTAGGGAAGCTCGGCTGTTTTTT.

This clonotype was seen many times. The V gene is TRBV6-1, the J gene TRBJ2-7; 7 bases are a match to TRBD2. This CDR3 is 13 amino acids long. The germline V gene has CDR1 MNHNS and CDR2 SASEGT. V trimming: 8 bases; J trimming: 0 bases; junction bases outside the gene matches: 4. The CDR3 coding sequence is TGTGCCAGCTTCGGGGGGTACTCCTACGAGCAGTACTTC. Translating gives CASFGGYSYEQYF.

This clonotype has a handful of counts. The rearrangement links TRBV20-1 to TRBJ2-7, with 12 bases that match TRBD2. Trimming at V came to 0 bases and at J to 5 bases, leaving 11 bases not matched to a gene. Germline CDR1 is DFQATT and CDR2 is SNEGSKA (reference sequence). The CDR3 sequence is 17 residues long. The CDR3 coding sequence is TGCAGTGCTAGAGATCCTGGGCTAGCGGGAGGGCCGGACGAGCAGTACTTC. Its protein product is CSARDPGLAGGPDEQYF.

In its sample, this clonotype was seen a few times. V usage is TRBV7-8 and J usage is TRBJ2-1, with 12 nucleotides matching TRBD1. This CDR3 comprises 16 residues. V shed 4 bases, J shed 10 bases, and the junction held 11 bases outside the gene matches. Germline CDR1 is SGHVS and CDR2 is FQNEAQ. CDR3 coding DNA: TGTGCCAGCAGCTCCGGCCGGGGACAGGGGGCAAGGGAGCAGTTCTTC. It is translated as CASSSGRGQGAREQFF.

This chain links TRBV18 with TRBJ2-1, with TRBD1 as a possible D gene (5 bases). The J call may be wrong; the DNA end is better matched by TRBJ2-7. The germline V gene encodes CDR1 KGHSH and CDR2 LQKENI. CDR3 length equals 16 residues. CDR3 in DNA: TGTGCCAGCTCACCACTCCCGGGTGCAGGGCCCAATGAGCAGTACTTC. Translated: CASSPLPGAGPNEQYF.

CDR3 coding DNA: TGTGCTAGTTCCGTTGGGCTATCCTACGAGCAGTACTTC. This sequence encodes CASSVGLSYEQYF. The chain has TRBV12-5 and TRBJ2-7; D is undetermined. V was pared by 8 bases and J by 1 base, with 12 bases between. The germline CDR1 and CDR2 sequences are LGHNT and FRNRAP. CDR3 length equals 13 residues. The full variable domain, with the rest looked up from reference TRBV12-5 and TRBJ2-7, is DARVTQTPRHKVTEMGQEVTMRCQPILGHNTVFWYRQTMMQGLELLAYFRNRAPLDDSGMPKDRFSAEMPDATLATLKIQPSEPRDSAVYFCASSVGLSYEQYFGPGTRLTVT.

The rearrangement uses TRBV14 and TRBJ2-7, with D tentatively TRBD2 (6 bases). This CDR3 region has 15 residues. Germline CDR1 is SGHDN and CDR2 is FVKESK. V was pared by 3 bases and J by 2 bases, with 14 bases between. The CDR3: CASSHRGIVPYEQYF. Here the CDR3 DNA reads TGTGCCAGCAGCCACCGCGGGATAGTCCCCTACGAGCAGTACTTC.

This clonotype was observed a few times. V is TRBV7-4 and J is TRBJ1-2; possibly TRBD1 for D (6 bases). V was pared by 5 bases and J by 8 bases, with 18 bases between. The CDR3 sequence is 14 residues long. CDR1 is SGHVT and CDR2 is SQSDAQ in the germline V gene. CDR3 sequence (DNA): TGTGCCAGCAGCCTGCTACAGGGTTCGCGGGGCTACACCTTC. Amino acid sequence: CASSLLQGSRGYTF.

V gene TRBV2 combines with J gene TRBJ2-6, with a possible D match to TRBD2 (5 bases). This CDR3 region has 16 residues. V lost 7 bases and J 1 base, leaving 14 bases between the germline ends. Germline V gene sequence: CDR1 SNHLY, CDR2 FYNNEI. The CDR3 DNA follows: TGTGCCAGCATCCCGACGTCGGGGTCTGGGGCCAACGTCCTGACTTTC. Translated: CASIPTSGSGANVLTF.

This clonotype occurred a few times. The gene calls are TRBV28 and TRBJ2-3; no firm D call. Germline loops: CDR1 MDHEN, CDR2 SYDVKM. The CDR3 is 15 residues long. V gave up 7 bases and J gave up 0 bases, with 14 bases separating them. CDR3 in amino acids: CASTTLGDSTDTQYF. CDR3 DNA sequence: TGTGCCAGCACGACGCTTGGCGATAGCACAGATACGCAGTATTTT. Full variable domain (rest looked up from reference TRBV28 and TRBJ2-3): DVKVTQSSRYLVKRTGEKVFLECVQDMDHENMFWYRQDPGLGLRLIYFSYDVKMKEKGDIPEGYSVSREKKERFSLILESASTNQTSMYLCASTTLGDSTDTQYFGPGTRLTVL.

CDR3 protein: CSARQSNEKLFF. The DNA for the CDR3 is TGCAGTGCCCGACAATCAAATGAAAAACTGTTTTTT. This chain links TRBV20-1 with TRBJ1-4, with D unclear. This CDR3 spans 12 amino acids. The V gene lost 6 bases and the J gene lost 5 bases, with 10 bases spanning the gap. From germline, CDR1 is DFQATT and CDR2 SNEGSKA (reference sequence).

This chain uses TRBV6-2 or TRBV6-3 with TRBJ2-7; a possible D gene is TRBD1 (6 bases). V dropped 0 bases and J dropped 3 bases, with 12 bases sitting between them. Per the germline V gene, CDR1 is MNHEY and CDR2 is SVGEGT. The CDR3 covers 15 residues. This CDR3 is CASSYSSEQGYEQYF. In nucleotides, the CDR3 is TGTGCCAGCAGTTACTCGTCGGAACAGGGCTACGAGCAGTACTTC.

As DNA, the CDR3 is TGTGCCAGCGGATTGAAGACAGGGGGAGCCGGGGAGCTGTTTTTT. Residues: CASGLKTGGAGELFF. The gene calls are TRBV6-5 and TRBJ2-2; 9 bases agree with TRBD1. The V gene's germline CDR1 is MNHEY and CDR2 SVGAGI. The CDR3 contains 15 residues. The V and J ends lost 8 bases and 6 bases, in that order; junction bases with no gene match: 10.

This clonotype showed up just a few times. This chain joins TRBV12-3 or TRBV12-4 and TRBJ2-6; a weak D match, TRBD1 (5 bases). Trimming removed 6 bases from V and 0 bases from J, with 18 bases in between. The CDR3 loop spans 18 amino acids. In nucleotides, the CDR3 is TGTGCCAGCAGACAGGACCGTCTAGAACTCTCTGGGGCCAACGTCCTGACTTTC. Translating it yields CASRQDRLELSGANVLTF.

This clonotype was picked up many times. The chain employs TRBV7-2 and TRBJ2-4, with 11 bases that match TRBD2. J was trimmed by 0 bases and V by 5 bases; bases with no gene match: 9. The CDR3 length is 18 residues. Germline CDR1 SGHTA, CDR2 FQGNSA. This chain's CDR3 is CASSHSGTSGLAKNIQYF. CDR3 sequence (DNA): TGTGCCAGCAGCCATTCCGGGACTAGCGGACTAGCCAAAAACATTCAGTACTTC.

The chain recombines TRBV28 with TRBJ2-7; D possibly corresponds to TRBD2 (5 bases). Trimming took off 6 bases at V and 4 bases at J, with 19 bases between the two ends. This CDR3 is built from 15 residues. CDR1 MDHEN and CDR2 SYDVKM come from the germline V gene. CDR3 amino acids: CASRPSGVALYEQYF. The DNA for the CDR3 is TGTGCCAGCAGACCTTCCGGGGTGGCTTTATACGAGCAGTACTTC.

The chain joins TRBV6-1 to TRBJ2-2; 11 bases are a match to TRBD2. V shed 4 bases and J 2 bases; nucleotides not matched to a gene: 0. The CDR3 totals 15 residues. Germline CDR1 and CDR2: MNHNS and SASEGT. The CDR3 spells CASSGLAGNTGELFF. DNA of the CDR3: TGTGCCAGCAGTGGACTAGCGGGAAACACCGGGGAGCTGTTTTTT.

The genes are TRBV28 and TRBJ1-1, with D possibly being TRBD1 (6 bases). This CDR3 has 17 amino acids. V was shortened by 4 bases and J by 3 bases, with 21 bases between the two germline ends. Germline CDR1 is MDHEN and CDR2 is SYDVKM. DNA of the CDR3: TGTGCCAGCAGTTCAGATATCGACAGGAGAACTTACACTGAAGCTTTCTTT. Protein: CASSSDIDRRTYTEAFF.

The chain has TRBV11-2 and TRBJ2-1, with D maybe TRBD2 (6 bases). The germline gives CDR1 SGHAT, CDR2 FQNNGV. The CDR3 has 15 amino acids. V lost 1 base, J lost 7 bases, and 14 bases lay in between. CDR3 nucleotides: TGTGCCAGCAGCTTAGGAGAGCGGGCCCAAAATGAGCAGTTCTTC. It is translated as CASSLGERAQNEQFF.